A selection of T cell receptor beta chains follows, all from one sample in a study of T cell responses to AZD1222 COVID-19 vaccine. Libraries were prepared by immunoSEQ multiplex PCR; TCRdb keeps only in-frame clonotypes and omits some of them. The sample lists about 120,000 clones, 85% to 90% seen once, with about 3.5% in the top ten. The sequences come from peripheral blood, collected on day 0 of AZD1222 vaccination. These TCRs come from an adult in good health. The CDR3 runs from the conserved cysteine through the conserved F or W. D genes are given only for firm matches. Clone size appears in some rows only: once, few, many, or a class for an expanded clone.

v_gene	d_gene	j_gene	abundance	CDR3nt	CDR3aa
TRBV21-1	.	TRBJ1-5	.	TGTGCCAGCGCTGGACTGAGCAATCAGCCCCAGCATTTT	CASAGLSNQPQHF
TRBV6-5	TRBD1	TRBJ2-1	.	TGTGCCAGCAAGGACAGGGAAATTTTTGAGCAGTTCTTC	CASKDREIFEQFF
TRBV7-9	TRBD2	TRBJ2-2	.	TGTGCCAGCAGCTTATTTAGCGGGCTAGCCGGGGAGCTGTTTTTT	CASSLFSGLAGELFF
TRBV3-1/TRBV3-2	.	TRBJ1-6	.	TGTGCCAGCAGCCAAGGAGGTCCGGGGTATTTACCCCTCCACTTT	CASSQGGPGYLPLHF
TRBV6-1	.	TRBJ2-4	.	TGTGCCAGCAGTGACCGAAACATTCAGTACTTC	CASSDRNIQYF
TRBV12-3/TRBV12-4	.	TRBJ1-5	.	TGTGCCAGCGGCCGGGACGCTCAGCCCCAGCATTTT	CASGRDAQPQHF
TRBV6-5	TRBD1	TRBJ1-2	.	TGTGCCAGCAACGGACAGGGCTCATCCTATGGCTACACCTTC	CASNGQGSSYGYTF
TRBV18	.	TRBJ1-2	.	TGTGCCAGCTCTGCCGGGACAACAAACTATGGCTACACCTTC	CASSAGTTNYGYTF
TRBV5-1	.	TRBJ1-4	once	TGCGCCAGCAGCTTGGCGGTAAGGGGCGAGGGAGAAAAACTGTTTTTT	CASSLAVRGEGEKLFF
TRBV29-1	.	TRBJ1-1	.	TGCAGCGTTCCGAGGCTGGCGAACACTGAAGCTTTCTTT	CSVPRLANTEAFF
TRBV11-1	.	TRBJ1-3	once	TGTGCCAGCAGCTTACAAATCTCCTCCGGAAACACCATATATTTT	CASSLQISSGNTIYF
TRBV4-3	TRBD1	TRBJ1-2	.	TGCGCCAGCAGCCAACCGGGACAGACTACTCGCGGCTACACCTTC	CASSQPGQTTRGYTF
TRBV4-2	.	TRBJ2-3	.	TGTGCCAGCAGCCAAACACGAATGATTGGACTCCCAACTAGCACAGATACGCAGTATTTT	CASSQTRMIGLPTSTDTQYF
TRBV10-3	TRBD1	TRBJ1-1	.	TGTGCCATAGCCGGGACAGACACTGAAGCTTTCTTT	CAIAGTDTEAFF
TRBV11-2	.	TRBJ1-6	.	TGTGCCAGCAGCTCGAATGGGTTGACTTCACCCCTCCACTTT	CASSSNGLTSPLHF
TRBV12-5	.	TRBJ2-2	.	TGTGCTAGTGGTTTGACCTCCCAGTCCGCCGGGGAGCTGTTTTTT	CASGLTSQSAGELFF
TRBV5-1	TRBD1	TRBJ1-6	.	TGCGCCAGCAGCTTCGCTATCACAGGGGTCGGGATCCGTTCACCCCTCCACTTT	CASSFAITGVGIRSPLHF
TRBV5-1	.	TRBJ2-3	once	TGCGCCAGCAGCTTGGCTAGACTGGGCTACAGACTTTTTAGCACAGATACGCAGTATTTT	CASSLARLGYRLFSTDTQYF
TRBV27	.	TRBJ1-5	.	TGTGCCAGCAGTTCTTCAAGGGGGGGCAATCAGCCCCAGCATTTT	CASSSSRGGNQPQHF
TRBV5-4	TRBD2	TRBJ2-1	.	TGTGCCAGCAGCCCGACTAGCGGGGGGGCCTACAATGAGCAGTTCTTC	CASSPTSGGAYNEQFF
TRBV10-3	.	TRBJ2-3	.	TGTGCCATCAGTGTCGGCACAGATACGCAGTATTTT	CAISVGTDTQYF
TRBV7-9	.	TRBJ1-1	.	TGTGCCAGCAGCTTACCAGGGCGGTGGACTGAAGCTTTCTTT	CASSLPGRWTEAFF
TRBV7-9	.	TRBJ1-5	.	TGTGCCAGCAGCTTAGGGTCAGGGGATAATCAGCCCCAGCATTTT	CASSLGSGDNQPQHF
TRBV5-1	.	TRBJ1-2	.	TGCGCCAGCAGCTTGGAGGGGCAGAGGGGCTACACCTTC	CASSLEGQRGYTF
TRBV5-4	.	TRBJ2-3	.	TGTGCCAGCAGCCCACCTGGGGGCTTCACAGATACGCAGTATTTT	CASSPPGGFTDTQYF
TRBV5-4	.	TRBJ2-2	.	TGTGCCAGCAGCCCACCCAGGGCGAACACCGGGGAGCTGTTTTTT	CASSPPRANTGELFF
TRBV6-5	.	TRBJ1-2	.	TGTGCCAGCAGCCTGGGAGGTGGCTATGGCTACACCTTC	CASSLGGGYGYTF
TRBV6-6	.	TRBJ1-5	.	TGTGCCAGCAGAAAGTCGCTCGGCAATCAGCCCCAGCATTTT	CASRKSLGNQPQHF
TRBV3-1/TRBV3-2	.	TRBJ1-2	.	TGTGCCAGCAGCCGCCGGGCATATGGCTACACCTTC	CASSRRAYGYTF
TRBV14	.	TRBJ1-6	.	TGTGCCAGCAGCCTTCGGGGGAGGGGGGCAAATTCACCCCTCCACTTT	CASSLRGRGANSPLHF
TRBV7-9	TRBD1	TRBJ2-7	once	TGTGCCAGCAGCCAAACGGGACAGAACCACGAGCAGTACTTC	CASSQTGQNHEQYF
TRBV4-1	TRBD1	TRBJ1-4	once	TGCGCCAGCAGCCAGTACGTGGACAGGGTGGTTGAAAAACTGTTTTTT	CASSQYVDRVVEKLFF
TRBV11-2	.	TRBJ1-2	.	TGTGCCAGCAGAAGGGGTGGGGAAGATGGCTACACCTTC	CASRRGGEDGYTF
TRBV19	.	TRBJ1-2	.	TGTGCCAGTACCTCGTTTACAGGGCGGAAATATGGCTACACCTTC	CASTSFTGRKYGYTF
TRBV2	TRBD1	TRBJ1-4	.	TGTGCCGGCCGACAGGGAGCTAATGAAAAACTGTTTTTT	CAGRQGANEKLFF
TRBV10-3	.	TRBJ1-4	.	TGTGCCATCAGTGAAGACCGCTCCCAGAATGAAAAACTGTTTTTT	CAISEDRSQNEKLFF
TRBV5-1	.	TRBJ2-2	.	TGCGCCAGCTCGAGTGGGAGGGGGACCGGGGAGCTGTTTTTT	CASSSGRGTGELFF
TRBV25-1	.	TRBJ1-3	.	TGTGCCAGCAGCAGCAACAGGGCTGGAAACACCATATATTTT	CASSSNRAGNTIYF
TRBV5-1	.	TRBJ1-6	.	TGCGCCAGCAGCTTGTGGGGCAGGGAAGGGTCACCCCTCCACTTT	CASSLWGREGSPLHF
TRBV27	TRBD1	TRBJ1-6	.	TGTGCCAGCGGGGACAGGGAGGATAATTCACCCCTCCACTTT	CASGDREDNSPLHF
TRBV15	.	TRBJ2-5	.	TGTGCCACCAGCAGAGGGGAGACCCAGTACTTC	CATSRGETQYF
TRBV11-2	TRBD1	TRBJ1-2	.	TGTGCCAGCAGTCATTACATTGTGGGGATCGGGACAGCTAACTATGGCTACACCTTC	CASSHYIVGIGTANYGYTF
TRBV11-2	.	TRBJ1-6	.	TGTGCCAGCAGCGGAAACAGGCCAGGAGCTTCACCCCTCCACTTT	CASSGNRPGASPLHF
TRBV7-6	TRBD2	TRBJ2-1	few	TGTGCCAGCAGCGGGATAGCGGGGGGGCCCCACAATGAGCAGTTCTTC	CASSGIAGGPHNEQFF
TRBV18	.	TRBJ1-3	.	TGTGCCAGCTCACCACCAGGTCTGGGAAGCTCTGGAAACACCATATATTTT	CASSPPGLGSSGNTIYF
TRBV11-1	.	TRBJ1-1	many	TGTGCCAGCAGTATGGGGGATGTGGGCACTGAAGCTTTCTTT	CASSMGDVGTEAFF